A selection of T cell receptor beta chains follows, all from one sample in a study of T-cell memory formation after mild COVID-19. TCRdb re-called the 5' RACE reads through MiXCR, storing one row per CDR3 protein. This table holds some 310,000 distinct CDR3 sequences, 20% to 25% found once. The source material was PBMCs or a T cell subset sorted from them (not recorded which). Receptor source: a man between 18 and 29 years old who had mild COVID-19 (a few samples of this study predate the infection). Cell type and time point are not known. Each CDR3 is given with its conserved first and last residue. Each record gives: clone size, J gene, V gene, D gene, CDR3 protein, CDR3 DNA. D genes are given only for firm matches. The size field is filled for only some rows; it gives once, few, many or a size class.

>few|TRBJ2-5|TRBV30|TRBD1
CAWSGTGIETQYF
TGTGCCTGGAGTGGGACAGGGATAGAGACCCAGTACTTC
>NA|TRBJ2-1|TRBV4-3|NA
CASSQERAWGPVYNEQFF
TGCGCCAGCAGCCAAGAGCGGGCGTGGGGGCCAGTTTACAATGAGCAGTTCTTC
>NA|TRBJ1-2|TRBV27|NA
CASSPGRRNYGYTF
TGTGCCAGCAGCCCGGGCAGGAGGAACTATGGCTACACCTTC
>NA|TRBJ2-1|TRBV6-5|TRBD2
CASSYSAGGRNEQFF
TGTGCCAGCAGTTACTCTGCGGGGGGTCGCAATGAGCAGTTCTTC
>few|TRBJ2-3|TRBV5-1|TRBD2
CASSLGSGGNTQYF
TGCGCCAGCAGCCTTGGTAGCGGGGGGAATACGCAGTATTTT
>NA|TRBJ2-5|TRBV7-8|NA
CASSLGRQAQETQYF
TGTGCCAGCAGCTTAGGGAGACAGGCACAAGAGACCCAGTACTTC
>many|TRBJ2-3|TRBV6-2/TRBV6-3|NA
CASSYPDTQYF
TGTGCCAGCAGTTACCCAGATACGCAGTATTTT
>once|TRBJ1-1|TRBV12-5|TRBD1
CASGLKQGVETEAFF
TGTGCTAGTGGTTTGAAACAGGGGGTTGAAACTGAAGCTTTCTTT
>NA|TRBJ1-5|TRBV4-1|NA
CASSQDGAGEGRNQPQHF
TGCGCCAGCAGCCAAGACGGAGCAGGGGAAGGGCGCAATCAGCCCCAGCATTTT
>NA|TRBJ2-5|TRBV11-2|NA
CASSLDLELAGQETQYF
TGTGCCAGCAGCTTAGATTTAGAGCTAGCAGGACAAGAGACCCAGTACTTC
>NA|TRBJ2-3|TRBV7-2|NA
CASSSWADTQYF
TGTGCCAGCAGCTCGTGGGCAGATACGCAGTATTTT
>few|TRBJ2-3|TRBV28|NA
CASAQGTHTQYF
TGTGCCAGCGCACAGGGCACCCATACGCAGTATTTT
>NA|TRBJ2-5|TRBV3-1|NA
CASSQGAAQETQYF
TGTGCCAGCAGCCAAGGGGCAGCACAAGAGACCCAGTACTTC
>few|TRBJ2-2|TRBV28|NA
CASTSSGITGELFF
TGTGCCAGCACTTCTAGTGGGATCACCGGGGAGCTGTTTTTT
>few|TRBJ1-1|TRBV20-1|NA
CSAPVGTEAFF
TGCAGTGCTCCCGTGGGGACTGAAGCTTTCTTT
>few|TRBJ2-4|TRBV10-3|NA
CAISESRTDPNIQYF
TGTGCCATCAGTGAGTCGAGGACGGATCCAAACATTCAGTACTTC
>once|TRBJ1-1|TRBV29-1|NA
CSDSQGEAFF
TGCAGCGATTCCCAAGGCGAAGCTTTCTTT
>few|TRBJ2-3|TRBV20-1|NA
CSAARDTQYF
TGCAGTGCCGCCAGGGATACGCAGTATTTT
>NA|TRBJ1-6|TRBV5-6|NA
CASSLPGGNNSPLHF
TGTGCCAGCAGCTTGCCCGGGGGCAATAATTCACCCCTCCACTTT
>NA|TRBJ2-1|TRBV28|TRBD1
CASRPQGTGYNEQFF
TGTGCCAGCAGGCCACAGGGGACGGGCTACAATGAGCAGTTCTTC
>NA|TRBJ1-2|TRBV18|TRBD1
CASSPPNMLTGVKGYTF
TGTGCCAGCTCACCACCCAATATGCTTACAGGGGTCAAAGGCTACACCTTC
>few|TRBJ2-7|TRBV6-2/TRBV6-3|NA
CASRLPGDLYEQYF
TGTGCCAGCAGACTCCCGGGGGACTTATACGAGCAGTACTTC
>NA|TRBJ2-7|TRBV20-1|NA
CSATRPDRTYEQYF
TGCAGTGCTACCCGACCGGACAGAACCTACGAGCAGTACTTC
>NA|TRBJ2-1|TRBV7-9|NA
CASSASWSSIKEQFF
TGTGCCAGCAGCGCCTCGTGGTCCTCCATCAAGGAGCAGTTCTTC
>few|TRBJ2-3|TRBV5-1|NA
CASSPMVASTDTQYF
TGCGCCAGCAGCCCTATGGTTGCTAGCACAGATACGCAGTATTTT
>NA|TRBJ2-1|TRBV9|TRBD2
CASSGTGTSGYNEQFF
TGTGCCAGCAGCGGCACCGGGACTAGCGGTTACAATGAGCAGTTCTTC
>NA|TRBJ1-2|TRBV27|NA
CASSFSRGAYGYTF
TGTGCCAGCAGCTTTTCCCGGGGCGCCTATGGCTACACCTTC
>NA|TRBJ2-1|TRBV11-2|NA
CASSPRGIEINEQFF
TGTGCCAGCAGCCCCCGCGGGATCGAGATCAATGAGCAGTTCTTC
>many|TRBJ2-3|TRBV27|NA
CASTGTSTDTQYF
TGTGCCAGCACCGGGACGAGCACAGATACGCAGTATTTT
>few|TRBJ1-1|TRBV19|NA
CASTKDSVVYTEAFF
TGTGCCAGTACTAAAGACTCGGTAGTATACACTGAAGCTTTCTTT
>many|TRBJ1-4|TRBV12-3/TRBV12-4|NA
CASGLVSNEKLFF
TGTGCCAGCGGATTGGTCTCGAATGAAAAACTGTTTTTT
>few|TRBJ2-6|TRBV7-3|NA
CASSLTGRGSSGANVLTF
TGTGCCAGCAGCTTAACGGGCAGGGGTTCGTCTGGGGCCAACGTCCTGACTTTC
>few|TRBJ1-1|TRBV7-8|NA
CASSPLYTEAFF
TGTGCCAGCAGCCCCCTGTACACTGAAGCTTTCTTT
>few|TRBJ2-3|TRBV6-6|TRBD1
CASSNADRADTQYF
TGTGCCAGCAGTAACGCGGACAGGGCAGATACGCAGTATTTT
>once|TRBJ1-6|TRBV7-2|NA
CASSIQLSGNSPLHF
TGTGCCAGCAGCATACAACTTTCAGGGAATTCACCCCTCCACTTT
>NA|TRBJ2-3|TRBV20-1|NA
CSSSSGAEHTDTQYF
TGCAGTTCTAGTAGCGGTGCAGAGCACACAGATACGCAGTATTTT
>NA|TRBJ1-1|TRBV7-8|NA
CASSHFGVAEAFF
TGTGCCAGCAGCCACTTCGGCGTTGCTGAAGCTTTCTTT
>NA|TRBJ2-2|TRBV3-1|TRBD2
CASSQSWRGGTGELFF
TGTGCCAGCAGCCAAAGTTGGCGGGGGGGAACCGGGGAGCTGTTTTTT
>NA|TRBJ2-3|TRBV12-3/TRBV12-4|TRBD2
CASSSNVAGGRSSTDTQYF
TGTGCCAGCAGTTCCAACGTAGCGGGGGGCCGGTCTAGCACAGATACGCAGTATTTT
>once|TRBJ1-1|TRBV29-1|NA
CSVESSRNTEAFF
TGCAGCGTTGAATCCAGTAGGAACACTGAAGCTTTCTTT
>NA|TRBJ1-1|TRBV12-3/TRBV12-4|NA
CASSLYPGTTEAFF
TGTGCCAGCAGTTTATACCCAGGTACCACTGAAGCTTTCTTT